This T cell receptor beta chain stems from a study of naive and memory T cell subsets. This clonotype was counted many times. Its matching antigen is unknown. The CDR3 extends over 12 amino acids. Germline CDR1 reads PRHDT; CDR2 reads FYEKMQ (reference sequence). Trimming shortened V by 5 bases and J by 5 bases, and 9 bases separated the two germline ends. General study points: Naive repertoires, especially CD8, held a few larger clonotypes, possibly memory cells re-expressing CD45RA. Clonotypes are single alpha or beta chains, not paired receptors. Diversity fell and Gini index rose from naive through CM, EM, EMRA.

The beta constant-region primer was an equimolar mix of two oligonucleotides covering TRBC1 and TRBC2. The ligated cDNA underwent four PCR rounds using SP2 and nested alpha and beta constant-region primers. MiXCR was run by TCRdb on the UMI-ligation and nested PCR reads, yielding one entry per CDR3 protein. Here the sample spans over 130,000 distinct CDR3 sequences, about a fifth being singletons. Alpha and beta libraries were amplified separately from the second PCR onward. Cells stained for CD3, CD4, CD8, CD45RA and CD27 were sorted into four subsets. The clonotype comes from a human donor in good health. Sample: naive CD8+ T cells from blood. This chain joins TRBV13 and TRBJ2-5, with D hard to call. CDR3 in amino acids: CASSEDGETQYF. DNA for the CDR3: TGTGCCAGCAGCGAAGATGGGGAGACCCAGTACTTC.